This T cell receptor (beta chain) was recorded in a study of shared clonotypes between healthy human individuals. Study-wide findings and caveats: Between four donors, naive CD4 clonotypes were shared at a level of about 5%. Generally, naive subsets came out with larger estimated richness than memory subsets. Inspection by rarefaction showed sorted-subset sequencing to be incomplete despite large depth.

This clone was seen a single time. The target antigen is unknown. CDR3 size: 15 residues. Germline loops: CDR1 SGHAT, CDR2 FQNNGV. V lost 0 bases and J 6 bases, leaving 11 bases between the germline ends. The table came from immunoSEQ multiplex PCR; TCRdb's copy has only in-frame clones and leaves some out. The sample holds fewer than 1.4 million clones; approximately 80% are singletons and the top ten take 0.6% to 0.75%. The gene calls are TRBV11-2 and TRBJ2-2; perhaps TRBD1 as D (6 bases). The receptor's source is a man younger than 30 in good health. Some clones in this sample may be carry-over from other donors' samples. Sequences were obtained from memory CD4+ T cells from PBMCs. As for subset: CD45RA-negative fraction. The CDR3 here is CASSLDRPGAGELFF. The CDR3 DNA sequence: TGTGCCAGCAGCTTAGATCGACCAGGGGCCGGGGAGCTGTTTTTT.